This TCR beta chain was captured in a study of spatial heterogeneity in lung cancer. Overall study context: After resection, follow-up PBMC samples were sequenced when available, at a median of about 24 months later.

Every individual TCR cDNA molecule carried its own unique molecular identifier, which allowed correction of PCR and sequencing errors. TCRdb fed the 5' RACE reads into MiXCR, producing one record per CDR3 protein. There are 95,000 to 130,000 distinct CDR3 sequences in the sample; about 12% occur only once, and approximately 15% lies in the top ten. Regarding time point: blood at routine non-recurrence follow-up after resection. In each case, whole RNA from tumor, nontumor lung or frozen PBMC was sequenced unsorted. V lost 3 bases and J lost 1, with 14 bases in between. Germline-derived CDR1 and CDR2 are SGHTA and FQGTGA. This CDR3 spans 16 amino acids.

The sequence derives from a male donor with early-stage non-small cell lung cancer. The material sequenced was PBMCs, taken at follow-up. The chain uses TRBV7-3 and TRBJ2-3, with a tentative D call TRBD1 (6 bases). CDR3 protein: CASSFDLGAGTDTQYF. The CDR3 DNA sequence: TGTGCCAGCAGCTTCGATTTGGGGGCGGGCACAGATACGCAGTATTTT.